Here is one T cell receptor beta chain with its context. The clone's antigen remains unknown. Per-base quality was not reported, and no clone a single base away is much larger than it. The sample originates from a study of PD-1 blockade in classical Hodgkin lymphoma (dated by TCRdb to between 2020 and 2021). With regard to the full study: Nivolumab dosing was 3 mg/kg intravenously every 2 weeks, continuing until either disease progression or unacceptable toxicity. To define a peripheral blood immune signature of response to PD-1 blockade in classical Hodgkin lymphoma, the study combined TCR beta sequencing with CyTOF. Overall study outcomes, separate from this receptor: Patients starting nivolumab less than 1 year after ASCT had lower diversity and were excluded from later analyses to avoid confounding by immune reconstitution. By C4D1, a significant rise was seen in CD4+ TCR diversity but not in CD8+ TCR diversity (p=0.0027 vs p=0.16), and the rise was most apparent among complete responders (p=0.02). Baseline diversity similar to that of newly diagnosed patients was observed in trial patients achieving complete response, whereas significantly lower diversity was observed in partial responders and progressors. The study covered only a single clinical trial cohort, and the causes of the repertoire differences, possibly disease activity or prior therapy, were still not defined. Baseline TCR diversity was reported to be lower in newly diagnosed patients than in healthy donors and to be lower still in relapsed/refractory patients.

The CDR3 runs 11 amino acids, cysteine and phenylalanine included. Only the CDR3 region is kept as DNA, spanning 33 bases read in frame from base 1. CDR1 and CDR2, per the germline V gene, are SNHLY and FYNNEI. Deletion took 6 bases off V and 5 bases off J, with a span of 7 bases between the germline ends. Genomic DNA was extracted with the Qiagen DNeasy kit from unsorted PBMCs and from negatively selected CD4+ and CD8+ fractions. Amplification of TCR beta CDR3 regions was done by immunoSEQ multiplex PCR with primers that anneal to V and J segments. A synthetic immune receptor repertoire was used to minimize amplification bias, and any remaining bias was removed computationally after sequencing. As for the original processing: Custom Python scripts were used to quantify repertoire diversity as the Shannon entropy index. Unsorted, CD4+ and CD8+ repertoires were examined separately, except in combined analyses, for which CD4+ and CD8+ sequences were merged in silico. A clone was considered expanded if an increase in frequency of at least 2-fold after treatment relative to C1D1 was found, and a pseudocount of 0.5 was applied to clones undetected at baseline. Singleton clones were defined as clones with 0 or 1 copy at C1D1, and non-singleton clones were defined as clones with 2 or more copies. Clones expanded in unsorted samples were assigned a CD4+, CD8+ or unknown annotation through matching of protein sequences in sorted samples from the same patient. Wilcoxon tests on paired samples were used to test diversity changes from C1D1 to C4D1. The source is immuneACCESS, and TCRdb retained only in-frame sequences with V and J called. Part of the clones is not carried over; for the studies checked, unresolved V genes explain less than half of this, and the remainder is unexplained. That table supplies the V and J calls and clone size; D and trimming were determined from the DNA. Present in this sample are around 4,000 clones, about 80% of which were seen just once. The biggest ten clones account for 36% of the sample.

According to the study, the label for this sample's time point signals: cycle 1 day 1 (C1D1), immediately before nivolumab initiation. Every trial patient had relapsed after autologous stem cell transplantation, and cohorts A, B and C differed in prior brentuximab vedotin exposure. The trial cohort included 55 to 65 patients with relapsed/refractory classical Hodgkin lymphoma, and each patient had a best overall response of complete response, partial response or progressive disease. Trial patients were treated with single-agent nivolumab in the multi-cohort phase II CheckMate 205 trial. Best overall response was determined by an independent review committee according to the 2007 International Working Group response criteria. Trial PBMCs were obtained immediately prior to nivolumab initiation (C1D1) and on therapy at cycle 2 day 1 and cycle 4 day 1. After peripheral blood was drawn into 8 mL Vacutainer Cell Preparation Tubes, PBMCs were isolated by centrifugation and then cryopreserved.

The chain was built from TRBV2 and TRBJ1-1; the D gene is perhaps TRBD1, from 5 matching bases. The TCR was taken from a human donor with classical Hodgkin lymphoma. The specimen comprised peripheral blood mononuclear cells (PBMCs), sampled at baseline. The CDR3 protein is CASRRGTEAFF. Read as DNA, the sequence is TGTGCCAGCAGGCGGGGGACTGAAGCTTTCTTT.